The T cell receptor (beta chain) described here comes from a study of T cell repertoires in cytomegalovirus infection. V lost 5 bases to trimming and J lost 5 bases, with 14 bases between them. CDR3 length: 14 amino acids. CDR1 SGHVS and CDR2 FQNEAQ come from the germline V gene. Comment on this clonotype: What it recognizes is unknown.

From the reads, TCRdb called clonotypes with MiXCR, one entry per CDR3 protein. There are 900,000 to 950,000 distinct CDR3 sequences in the sample; around 30% occur only once, and about an eighth lies in the top ten. Material: cultured CD8+ T cells from PBMCs, obtained from culture after CMV antigen stimulation. V usage is TRBV7-8 and J usage is TRBJ2-3; D possibly corresponds to TRBD1 (5 bases). The TCR originated in a human donor in good health (CMV status not recorded). Some clones in this sample may be carry-over from other donors' samples. DNA of the CDR3: TGTGCCAGCAGCCTGTTTGGGGCACAAGATACGCAGTATTTT. This sequence encodes CASSLFGAQDTQYF. The whole variable domain, remainder taken from reference TRBV7-8 and TRBJ2-3, is GAGVSQSPRYKVAKRGQDVALRCDPISGHVSLFWYQQALGQGPEFLTYFQNEAQLDKSGLPSDRFFAERPEGSVSTLKIQRTQQEDSAVYLCASSLFGAQDTQYFGPGTRLTVL.